These 4 T cell receptor beta chains share one sample of origin, sequenced in a study of blood T cell repertoires in COVID-19. Here immunoSEQ multiplex PCR was the method, and the copy in TCRdb shows in-frame clones only, minus some. The table records about 180,000 clones, 82% of them present only once. Sequencing was done on a sample of peripheral blood. These TCRs come from a woman in her seventies with acute or convalescent COVID-19.

J is TRBJ1-4 and V is TRBV19, with a possible D match to TRBD1 (6 bases). Germline V gene lookup returns CDR1 LNHDA and CDR2 SQIVND (reference sequence). The CDR3 is made up of 15 amino acids. V dropped 5 bases and J dropped 8 bases, with 18 bases sitting between them. This CDR3 reads CASSSTGLTDEKLFF. The CDR3 DNA reads TGTGCCAGTAGTTCTACAGGGCTTACCGACGAAAAACTGTTTTTT.

Concerning this clone itself: The conserved phenylalanine or tryptophan normally closing the CDR3 is absent here, so this likely arose from a read error. The limits of the CDR3 on the DNA are not certain, so only TCRdb's listed CDR3 is given. The chain carries TRBV28 and TRBJ1-1; TRBD1, the D gene given by the table, was not confirmed from the DNA. Germline CDR1 reads MDHEN; CDR2 reads SYDVKM. Ends included, the CDR3 has 11 residues. The CDR3 sequence: CASSFEDKLSI.

In this sample, this clone turned up once. V usage is TRBV7-2 and J usage is TRBJ1-1, with D possibly being TRBD1 (5 bases). Germline-derived CDR1 and CDR2 are SGHTA and FQGNSA. The CDR3 length is 16 residues. V was cut by 5 bases and J by 1 base, with 17 bases left in between. CDR3 coding DNA: TGTGCCAGCAGCCCACATGGGTTCAGGGCGAACACTGAAGCTTTCTTT. Protein product: CASSPHGFRANTEAFF.

This sequence joins TRBV4-1 and TRBJ2-1, with D possibly being TRBD2 (6 bases). The CDR3 extends over 15 amino acids. The germline CDR1 and CDR2 sequences are MGHRA and YSYEKL. V lost 2 bases to trimming and J lost 5 bases, with 13 bases between them. The CDR3 DNA reads TGCGCCAGCAGCCAATTTATAGCGGACCACAATGAGCAGTTCTTC. This sequence encodes CASSQFIADHNEQFF.